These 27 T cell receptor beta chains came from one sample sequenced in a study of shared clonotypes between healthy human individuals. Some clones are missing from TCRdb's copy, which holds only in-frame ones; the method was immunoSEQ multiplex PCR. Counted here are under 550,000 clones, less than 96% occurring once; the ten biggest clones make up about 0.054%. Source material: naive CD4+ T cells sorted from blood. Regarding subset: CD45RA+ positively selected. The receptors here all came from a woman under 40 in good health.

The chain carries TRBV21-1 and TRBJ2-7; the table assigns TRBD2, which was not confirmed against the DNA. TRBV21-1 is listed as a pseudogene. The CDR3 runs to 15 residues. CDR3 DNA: TGTGCCAGCAGCAAATTGGAGGGCCCTCGGTACGAGCAGTACTTC. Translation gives CASSKLEGPRYEQYF.

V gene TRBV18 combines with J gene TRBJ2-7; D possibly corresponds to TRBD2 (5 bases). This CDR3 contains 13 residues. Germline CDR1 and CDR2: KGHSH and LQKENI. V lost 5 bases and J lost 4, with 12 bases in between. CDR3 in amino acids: CASSVLERYEQYF. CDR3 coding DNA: TGTGCCAGCTCAGTTCTAGAGCGGTACGAGCAGTACTTC. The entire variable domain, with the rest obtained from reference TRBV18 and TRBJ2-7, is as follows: NAGVMQNPRHLVRRRGQEARLRCSPMKGHSHVYWYRQLPEEGLKFMVYLQKENIIDESGMPKERFSAEFPKEGPSILRIQQVVRGDSAAYFCASSVLERYEQYFGPGTRLTVT.

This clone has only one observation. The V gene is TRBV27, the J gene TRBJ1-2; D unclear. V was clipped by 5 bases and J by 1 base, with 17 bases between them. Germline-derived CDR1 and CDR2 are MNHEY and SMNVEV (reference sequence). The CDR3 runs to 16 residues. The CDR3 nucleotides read TGTGCCAGCAGTCCTTATAAACATACGATTAACTATGGCTACACCTTC. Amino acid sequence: CASSPYKHTINYGYTF.

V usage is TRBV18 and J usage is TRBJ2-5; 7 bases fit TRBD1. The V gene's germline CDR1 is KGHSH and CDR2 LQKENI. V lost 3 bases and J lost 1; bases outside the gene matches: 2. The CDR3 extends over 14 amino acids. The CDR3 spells CASSPNRGQETQYF. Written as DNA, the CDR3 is TGTGCCAGCTCACCCAACAGGGGCCAAGAGACCCAGTACTTC.

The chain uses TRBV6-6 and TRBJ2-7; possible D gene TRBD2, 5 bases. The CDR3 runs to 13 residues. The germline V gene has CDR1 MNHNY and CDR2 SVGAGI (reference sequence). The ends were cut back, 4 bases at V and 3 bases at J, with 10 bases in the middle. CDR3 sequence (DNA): TGTGCCAGCAGTTCAGTCGGGAACTACGAGCAGTACTTC. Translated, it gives CASSSVGNYEQYF.

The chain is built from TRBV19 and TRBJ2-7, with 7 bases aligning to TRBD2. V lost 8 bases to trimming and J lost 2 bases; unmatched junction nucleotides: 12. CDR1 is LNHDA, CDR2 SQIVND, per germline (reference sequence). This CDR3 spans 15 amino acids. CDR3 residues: CASGGIAGSTYEQYF. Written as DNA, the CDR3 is TGTGCCAGTGGAGGGATAGCGGGTTCCACCTACGAGCAGTACTTC.

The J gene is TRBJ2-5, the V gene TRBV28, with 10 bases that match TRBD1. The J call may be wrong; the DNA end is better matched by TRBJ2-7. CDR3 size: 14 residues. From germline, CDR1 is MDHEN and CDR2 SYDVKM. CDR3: CASSTGQGFYEQYF. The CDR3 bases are TGTGCCAGCAGCACGGGACAGGGGTTCTACGAGCAGTACTTC.

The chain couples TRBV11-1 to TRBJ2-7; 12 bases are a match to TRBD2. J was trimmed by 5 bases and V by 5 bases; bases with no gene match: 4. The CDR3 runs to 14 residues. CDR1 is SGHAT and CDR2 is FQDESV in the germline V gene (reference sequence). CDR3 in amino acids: CASSNLAGGDEQYF. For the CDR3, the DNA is TGTGCCAGCAGCAACCTAGCGGGAGGGGACGAGCAGTACTTC.

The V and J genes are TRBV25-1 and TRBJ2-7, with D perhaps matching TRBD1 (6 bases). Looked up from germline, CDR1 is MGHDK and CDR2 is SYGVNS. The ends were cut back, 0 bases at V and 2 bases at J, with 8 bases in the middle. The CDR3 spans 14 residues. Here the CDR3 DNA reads TGTGCCAGCAGTGAATACACAGGGACCTACGAGCAGTACTTC. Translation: CASSEYTGTYEQYF.

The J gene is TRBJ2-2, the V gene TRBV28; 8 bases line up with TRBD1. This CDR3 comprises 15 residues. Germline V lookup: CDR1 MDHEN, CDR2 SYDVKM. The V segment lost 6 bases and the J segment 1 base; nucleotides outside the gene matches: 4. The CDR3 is CASSLDRGNTGELFF. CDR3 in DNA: TGTGCCAGCAGCCTCGACAGGGGGAACACCGGGGAGCTGTTTTTT.

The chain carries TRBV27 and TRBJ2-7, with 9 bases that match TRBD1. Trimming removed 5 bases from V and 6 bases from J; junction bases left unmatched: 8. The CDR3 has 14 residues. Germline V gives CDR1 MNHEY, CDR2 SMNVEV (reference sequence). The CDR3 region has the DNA TGTGCCAGCAGTCACCGGGACAGGGCCTCCGAGCAGTACTTC. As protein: CASSHRDRASEQYF.

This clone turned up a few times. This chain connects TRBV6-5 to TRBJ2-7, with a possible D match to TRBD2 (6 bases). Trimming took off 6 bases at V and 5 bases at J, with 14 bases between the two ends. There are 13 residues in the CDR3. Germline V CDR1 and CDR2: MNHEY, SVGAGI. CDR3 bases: TGTGCCAGCAGCCACGGGCGGGGTAACGAGCAGTACTTC. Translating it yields CASSHGRGNEQYF.

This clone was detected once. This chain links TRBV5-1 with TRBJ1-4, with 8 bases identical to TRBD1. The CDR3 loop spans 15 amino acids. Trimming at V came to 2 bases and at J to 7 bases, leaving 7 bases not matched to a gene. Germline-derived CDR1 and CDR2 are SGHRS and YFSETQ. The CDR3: CASSLYGQGTEKLFF. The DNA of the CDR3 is TGCGCCAGCAGCTTATATGGACAGGGAACTGAAAAACTGTTTTTT.

CDR3 protein: CASSFGVKEQFF. CDR3 DNA: TGTGCCAGCAGTTTCGGGGTAAAGGAGCAGTTCTTC. This chain connects TRBV28 to TRBJ2-1, with D perhaps matching TRBD2 (5 bases). Germline V CDR1 and CDR2: MDHEN, SYDVKM. With 3 bases removed from V and 10 bases from J, the gap between germline ends came to 10 bases. The CDR3 is 12 residues long.

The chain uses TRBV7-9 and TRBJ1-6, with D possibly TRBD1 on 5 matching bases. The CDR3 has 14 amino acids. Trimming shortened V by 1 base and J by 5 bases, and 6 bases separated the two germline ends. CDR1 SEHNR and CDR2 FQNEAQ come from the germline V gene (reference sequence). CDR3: CASSLEGNNSPLHF. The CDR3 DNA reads TGTGCCAGCAGCTTAGAGGGGAATAATTCACCCCTCCACTTT.

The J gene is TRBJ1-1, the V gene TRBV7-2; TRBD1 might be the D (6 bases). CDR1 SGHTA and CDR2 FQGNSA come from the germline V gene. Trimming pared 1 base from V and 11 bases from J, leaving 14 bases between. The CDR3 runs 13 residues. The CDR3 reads CASSLGWGLGAFF. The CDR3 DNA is TGTGCCAGCAGCTTAGGATGGGGGCTTGGGGCTTTCTTT.

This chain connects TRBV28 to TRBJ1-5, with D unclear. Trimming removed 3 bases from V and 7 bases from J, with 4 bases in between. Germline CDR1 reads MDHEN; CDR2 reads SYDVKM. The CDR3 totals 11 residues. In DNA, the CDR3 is TGTGCCAGCAGTTTTAAGCAGCCCCAGCATTTT. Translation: CASSFKQPQHF. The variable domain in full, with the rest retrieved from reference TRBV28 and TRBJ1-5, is DVKVTQSSRYLVKRTGEKVFLECVQDMDHENMFWYRQDPGLGLRLIYFSYDVKMKEKGDIPEGYSVSREKKERFSLILESASTNQTSMYLCASSFKQPQHFGDGTRLSIL.

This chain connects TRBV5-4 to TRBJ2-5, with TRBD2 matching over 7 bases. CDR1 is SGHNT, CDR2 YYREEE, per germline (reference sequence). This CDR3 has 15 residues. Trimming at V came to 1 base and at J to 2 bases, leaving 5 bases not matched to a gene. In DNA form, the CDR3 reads TGTGCCAGCAGCTTGAACCAGGGAGGGCAAGAGACCCAGTACTTC. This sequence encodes CASSLNQGGQETQYF.

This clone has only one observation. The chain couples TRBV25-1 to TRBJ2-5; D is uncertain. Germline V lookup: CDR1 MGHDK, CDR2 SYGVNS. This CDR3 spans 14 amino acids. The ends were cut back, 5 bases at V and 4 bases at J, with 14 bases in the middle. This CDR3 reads CASSRTYVGETQYF. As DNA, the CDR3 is TGTGCCAGCAGTCGAACCTACGTGGGAGAGACCCAGTACTTC.

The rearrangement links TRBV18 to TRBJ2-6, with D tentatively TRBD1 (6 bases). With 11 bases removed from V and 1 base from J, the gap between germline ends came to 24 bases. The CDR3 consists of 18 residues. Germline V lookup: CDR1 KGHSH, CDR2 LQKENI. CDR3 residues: CAGALTSGGQSGANVLTF. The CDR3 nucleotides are TGTGCCGGGGCCCTCACCTCGGGTGGACAGTCTGGGGCCAACGTCCTGACTTTC.

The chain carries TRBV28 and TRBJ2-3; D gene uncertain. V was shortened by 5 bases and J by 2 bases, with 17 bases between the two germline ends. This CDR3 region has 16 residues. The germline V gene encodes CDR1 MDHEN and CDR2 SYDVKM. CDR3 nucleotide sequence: TGTGCCAGCAGTCCTCCGCGGCAGGACCACACAGATACGCAGTATTTT. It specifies CASSPPRQDHTDTQYF. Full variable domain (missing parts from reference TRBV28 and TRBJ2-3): DVKVTQSSRYLVKRTGEKVFLECVQDMDHENMFWYRQDPGLGLRLIYFSYDVKMKEKGDIPEGYSVSREKKERFSLILESASTNQTSMYLCASSPPRQDHTDTQYFGPGTRLTVL.

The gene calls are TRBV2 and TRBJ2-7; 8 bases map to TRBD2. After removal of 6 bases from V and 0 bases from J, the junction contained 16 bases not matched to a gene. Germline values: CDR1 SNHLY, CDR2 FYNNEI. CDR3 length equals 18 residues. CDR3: CASSPTRGTSGGSYEQYF. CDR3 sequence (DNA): TGTGCCAGCAGCCCCACTAGAGGCACTAGCGGCGGCTCCTACGAGCAGTACTTC.

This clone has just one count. The DNA of the CDR3 is TGTGCCAGCAGCCAGGACGGCAACAACTCCTACGAGCAGTACTTC. Protein sequence: CASSQDGNNSYEQYF. The chain joins TRBV7-7 to TRBJ2-7; D gene ambiguous. Per germline, CDR1 SSHAT and CDR2 FNYEAQ (reference sequence). The V and J ends lost 5 bases and 0 bases respectively, with 14 bases between them. The CDR3 runs 15 residues.

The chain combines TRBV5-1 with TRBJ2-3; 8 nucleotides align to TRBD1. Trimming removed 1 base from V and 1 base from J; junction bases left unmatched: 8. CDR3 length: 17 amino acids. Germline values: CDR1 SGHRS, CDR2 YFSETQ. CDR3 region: CASSLSPRGRGTDTQYF. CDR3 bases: TGCGCCAGCAGCTTGAGCCCCAGGGGGCGCGGCACAGATACGCAGTATTTT.

The CDR3 sequence: CAISEEGNLQPQHF. In nucleotides, the CDR3 is TGTGCCATCAGTGAGGAGGGGAATTTGCAGCCCCAGCATTTT. The rearrangement uses TRBV10-3 and TRBJ1-5; possibly TRBD1 for D (5 bases). This CDR3 spans 14 amino acids. With 2 bases removed from V and 7 bases from J, the gap between germline ends came to 12 bases. The germline V gene has CDR1 ENHRY and CDR2 SYGVKD.

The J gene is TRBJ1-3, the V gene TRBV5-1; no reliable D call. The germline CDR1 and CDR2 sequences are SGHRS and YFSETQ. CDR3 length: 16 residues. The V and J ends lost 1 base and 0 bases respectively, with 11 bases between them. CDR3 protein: CASSLRGPGSGNTIYF. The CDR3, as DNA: TGCGCCAGCAGCTTGCGGGGTCCCGGCTCTGGAAACACCATATATTTT.

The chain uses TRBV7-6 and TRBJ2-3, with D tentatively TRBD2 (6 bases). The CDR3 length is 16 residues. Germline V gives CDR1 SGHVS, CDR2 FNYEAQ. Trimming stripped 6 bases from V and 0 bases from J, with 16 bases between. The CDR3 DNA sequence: TGTGCCAGCAGTCCTACGGGGGACTCTAGCACAGATACGCAGTATTTT. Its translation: CASSPTGDSSTDTQYF.